These T cell receptor beta chains were read from a single sample in a study of glioma-infiltrating T cells. One entry per CDR3 protein, called by TCRdb with MiXCR from the multiplex PCR reads. This sample carries 150,000 to 200,000 distinct CDR3 sequences, over 30% of them seen once, and the ten largest clones take roughly 21%. The sample comprised glioma tissue, nonneoplastic brain tissue, or PBMCs (not recorded which). The source is a human donor with low-grade glioma or glioblastoma, undergoing nonglioma brain surgery, or in good health (not recorded which). The CDR3 runs from the conserved cysteine through the conserved F or W. The order of the fields is V gene, J gene, clone size, D gene, CDR3 DNA, CDR3 protein. A D gene is named only where the DNA matches it firmly. Size tells how often a clone was seen (once, few, many) or the class of an expanded clone, and some rows leave it out.

v_call: TRBV15
j_call: TRBJ2-3
clone_size: many
d_call: TRBD1
cdr3_nt: TGTGCCACCAGCAGAGAGGCCGCCGACAGGGTTGGCACAGATACGCAGTATTTT
cdr3_aa: CATSREAADRVGTDTQYF

v_call: TRBV6-1
j_call: TRBJ1-5
clone_size: many
d_call: TRBD1
cdr3_nt: TGTGCCAGCGGGACAGGGAGTACGGTAAATCAGCCCCAGCATTTT
cdr3_aa: CASGTGSTVNQPQHF

v_call: TRBV7-2
j_call: TRBJ2-7
clone_size: many
d_call: TRBD2
cdr3_nt: TGTGCCAGCAGCTTAAAGAGCGGGAGACCGACCTACGAGCAGTACTTC
cdr3_aa: CASSLKSGRPTYEQYF

v_call: TRBV5-4
j_call: TRBJ2-7
clone_size: many
d_call: -
cdr3_nt: TGTGCCAGCAGCTTGGATCCCAGCTCCTACGAGCAGTACTTC
cdr3_aa: CASSLDPSSYEQYF

v_call: TRBV6-2/TRBV6-3
j_call: TRBJ2-2
clone_size: -
d_call: -
cdr3_nt: TGTGGCACCGATCCCTCCGAGGAGCTGTTTTTT
cdr3_aa: CGTDPSEELFF

v_call: TRBV3-1
j_call: TRBJ2-7
clone_size: many
d_call: -
cdr3_nt: TGTGCCAGCAGCCAAGAGCACCACGAGCAGTACTTC
cdr3_aa: CASSQEHHEQYF

v_call: TRBV7-9
j_call: TRBJ2-7
clone_size: few
d_call: -
cdr3_nt: TGTGCCAGCAGTCCTGGGACGGGGGCCCCCCGCGAGCAGTACTTC
cdr3_aa: CASSPGTGAPREQYF

v_call: TRBV6-1
j_call: TRBJ2-7
clone_size: -
d_call: -
cdr3_nt: TGTGCCAGCATCAGCCCGGCAGGGAACTACGAGCAGTACTTC
cdr3_aa: CASISPAGNYEQYF

v_call: TRBV4-1
j_call: TRBJ2-7
clone_size: many
d_call: TRBD2
cdr3_nt: TGCGCCAGCAGCCAAGATCTCCCGATAGCGGGAGGCTCCGCTTACGAGCAGTACTTC
cdr3_aa: CASSQDLPIAGGSAYEQYF

v_call: TRBV7-2
j_call: TRBJ2-7
clone_size: many
d_call: -
cdr3_nt: TGTGCCAGCAGCTTCCCCGGCAAACCATACGAGCAGTACTTC
cdr3_aa: CASSFPGKPYEQYF

v_call: TRBV4-3
j_call: TRBJ1-2
clone_size: many
d_call: -
cdr3_nt: TGCGCCAGCAGCCAGCTTGGACAGCTCTATGGCTACACCTTC
cdr3_aa: CASSQLGQLYGYTF

v_call: TRBV12-3/TRBV12-4
j_call: TRBJ2-1
clone_size: -
d_call: -
cdr3_nt: TGTGCCAGCAGCCATACTAGTTACAATGAGCAGTTCTTC
cdr3_aa: CASSHTSYNEQFF

v_call: TRBV19
j_call: TRBJ1-5
clone_size: many
d_call: -
cdr3_nt: TGTGCCAGTACTCTCTCGTGGACGGCTAATCAGCCCCAGCATTTT
cdr3_aa: CASTLSWTANQPQHF

v_call: TRBV29-1
j_call: TRBJ2-1
clone_size: few
d_call: TRBD2
cdr3_nt: TGCAGCGCCCCCCGGGCTAGCGGCAATGAGCAGTTCTTC
cdr3_aa: CSAPRASGNEQFF

v_call: TRBV27
j_call: TRBJ2-3
clone_size: many
d_call: TRBD1
cdr3_nt: TGTGCCAGCAAGATTGGGACAGGGGACCGAGATACGCAGTATTTT
cdr3_aa: CASKIGTGDRDTQYF

v_call: TRBV28
j_call: TRBJ1-3
clone_size: -
d_call: -
cdr3_nt: TGTGCCAGCAGTCCCCGGGGGGTACCTGGAAATAACATATATTTT
cdr3_aa: CASSPRGVPGNNIYF

v_call: TRBV19
j_call: TRBJ2-7
clone_size: -
d_call: TRBD1
cdr3_nt: TGTGCCAGTATTATCTGGGGACAGGGTATCTACGAGCAGTACTTC
cdr3_aa: CASIIWGQGIYEQYF

v_call: TRBV28
j_call: TRBJ2-3
clone_size: many
d_call: -
cdr3_nt: TGTGCCAGCAGTCCGTCGCTGCTCACAGATACGCAGTATTTT
cdr3_aa: CASSPSLLTDTQYF

v_call: TRBV18
j_call: TRBJ2-7
clone_size: many
d_call: -
cdr3_nt: TGTGCCAGCTCACCTTCCCCAGACCCCTCCTACGAGCAGTACTTC
cdr3_aa: CASSPSPDPSYEQYF

v_call: TRBV20-1
j_call: TRBJ2-3
clone_size: many
d_call: -
cdr3_nt: TGCAGTCACGACACTCCCCGGGATACGCAGTATTTT
cdr3_aa: CSHDTPRDTQYF

v_call: TRBV20-1
j_call: TRBJ2-3
clone_size: many
d_call: TRBD2
cdr3_nt: TGCAGTGCTCCACGGGGGGATCCAGATACGCAGTATTTT
cdr3_aa: CSAPRGDPDTQYF

v_call: TRBV28
j_call: TRBJ1-5
clone_size: many
d_call: -
cdr3_nt: TGTGCCAGCAGTCTTTTAGGGGAGAGGACTCAGCCCCAGCATTTT
cdr3_aa: CASSLLGERTQPQHF

v_call: TRBV10-3
j_call: TRBJ1-1
clone_size: many
d_call: -
cdr3_nt: TGTGCCATCAGTGGTGAGAGTGAAGCTTTCTTT
cdr3_aa: CAISGESEAFF

v_call: TRBV20-1
j_call: TRBJ1-1
clone_size: once
d_call: -
cdr3_nt: TGCAGTGCTAGAGTAGGGCAGACCATGAAGACTGAGGCTTTCTTT
cdr3_aa: CSARVGQTMKTEAFF

v_call: TRBV5-4
j_call: TRBJ2-1
clone_size: many
d_call: TRBD1
cdr3_nt: TGTGCCAGCAGCTTGGCCGGGACAGGGGGGGATGAGCAGTTCTTC
cdr3_aa: CASSLAGTGGDEQFF

v_call: TRBV27
j_call: TRBJ2-1
clone_size: many
d_call: TRBD2
cdr3_nt: TGTGCCAGCAGTTCGCCTAGCGGGAGTGCACACAATGAGCAGTTCTTC
cdr3_aa: CASSSPSGSAHNEQFF

v_call: TRBV4-3
j_call: TRBJ1-2
clone_size: few
d_call: -
cdr3_nt: TGCGCCAGCAGCCAAGATTCTGCCTTAAACTATGGCTACACCTTC
cdr3_aa: CASSQDSALNYGYTF

v_call: TRBV11-2
j_call: TRBJ2-3
clone_size: many
d_call: -
cdr3_nt: TGTGCCAGCAGCTTGGATGGGGCAACAGATACGCAGTATTTT
cdr3_aa: CASSLDGATDTQYF

v_call: TRBV28
j_call: TRBJ2-7
clone_size: many
d_call: TRBD2
cdr3_nt: TGTGCCAGCAGCATGGCAGGTACACTAGCGGTCAAGGGGGAGCAGTACTTC
cdr3_aa: CASSMAGTLAVKGEQYF